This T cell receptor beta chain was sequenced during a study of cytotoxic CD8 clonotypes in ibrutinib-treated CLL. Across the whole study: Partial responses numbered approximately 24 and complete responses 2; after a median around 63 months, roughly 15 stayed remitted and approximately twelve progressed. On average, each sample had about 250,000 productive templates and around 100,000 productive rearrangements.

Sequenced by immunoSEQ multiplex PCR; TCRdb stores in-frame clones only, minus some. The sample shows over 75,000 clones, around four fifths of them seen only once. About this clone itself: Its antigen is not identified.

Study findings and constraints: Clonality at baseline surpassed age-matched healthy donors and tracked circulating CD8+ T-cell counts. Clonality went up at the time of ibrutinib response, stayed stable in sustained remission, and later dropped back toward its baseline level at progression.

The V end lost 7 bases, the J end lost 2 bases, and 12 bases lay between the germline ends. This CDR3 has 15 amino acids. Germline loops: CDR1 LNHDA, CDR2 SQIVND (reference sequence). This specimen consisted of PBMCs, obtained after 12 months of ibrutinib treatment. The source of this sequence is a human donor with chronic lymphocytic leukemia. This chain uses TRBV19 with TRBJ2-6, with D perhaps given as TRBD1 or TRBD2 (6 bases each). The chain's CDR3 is CASKAGHTGANVLTF. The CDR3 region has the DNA TGTGCCAGTAAGGCGGGACATACTGGGGCCAACGTCCTGACTTTC.